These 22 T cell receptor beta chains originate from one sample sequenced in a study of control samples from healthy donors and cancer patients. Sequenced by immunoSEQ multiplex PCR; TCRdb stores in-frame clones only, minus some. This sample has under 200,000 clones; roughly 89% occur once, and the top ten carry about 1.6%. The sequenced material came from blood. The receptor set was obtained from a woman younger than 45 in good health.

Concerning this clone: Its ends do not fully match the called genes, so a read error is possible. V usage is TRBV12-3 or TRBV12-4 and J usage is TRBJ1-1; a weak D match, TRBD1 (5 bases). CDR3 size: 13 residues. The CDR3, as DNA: TGTGCCAGCAGGTTAGGACAGAACACTGAAGCTTTCTTT. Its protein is CASRLGQNTEAFF.

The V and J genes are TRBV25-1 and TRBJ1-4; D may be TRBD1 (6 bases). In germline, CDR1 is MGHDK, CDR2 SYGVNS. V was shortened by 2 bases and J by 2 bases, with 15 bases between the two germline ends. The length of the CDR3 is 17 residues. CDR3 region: CASSEGQGSGTNEKLFF. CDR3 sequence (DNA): TGTGCCAGCAGTGAAGGTCAGGGGTCGGGGACTAATGAAAAACTGTTTTTT.

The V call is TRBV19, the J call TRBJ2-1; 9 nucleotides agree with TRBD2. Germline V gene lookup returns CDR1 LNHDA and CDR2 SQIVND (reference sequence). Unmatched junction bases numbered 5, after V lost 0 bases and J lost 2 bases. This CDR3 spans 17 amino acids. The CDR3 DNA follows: TGTGCCAGTAGTATAGAATCGCGGGGGGGTCCCTACAATGAGCAGTTCTTC. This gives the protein CASSIESRGGPYNEQFF. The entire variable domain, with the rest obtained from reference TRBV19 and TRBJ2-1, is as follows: DGGITQSPKYLFRKEGQNVTLSCEQNLNHDAMYWYRQDPGQGLRLIYYSQIVNDFQKGDIAEGYSVSREKKESFPLTVTSAQKNPTAFYLCASSIESRGGPYNEQFFGPGTRLTVL.

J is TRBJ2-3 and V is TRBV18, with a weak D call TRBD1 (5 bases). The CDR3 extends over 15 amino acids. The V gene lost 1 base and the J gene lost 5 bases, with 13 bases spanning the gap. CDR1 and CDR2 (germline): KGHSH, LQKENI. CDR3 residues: CASSPRVGQVDTQYF. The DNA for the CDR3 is TGTGCCAGCTCACCACGGGTGGGGCAGGTAGATACGCAGTATTTT.

Written as DNA, the CDR3 is TGCGCCAGCAGCTTGGGAGACCTTAACTATGGCTACACCTTC. Translated: CASSLGDLNYGYTF. This chain links TRBV5-1 with TRBJ1-2; D call uncertain. In germline, CDR1 is SGHRS, CDR2 YFSETQ. Trimming cost V 0 bases and J 1 base, with 7 bases left between them. The CDR3 is made up of 14 amino acids.

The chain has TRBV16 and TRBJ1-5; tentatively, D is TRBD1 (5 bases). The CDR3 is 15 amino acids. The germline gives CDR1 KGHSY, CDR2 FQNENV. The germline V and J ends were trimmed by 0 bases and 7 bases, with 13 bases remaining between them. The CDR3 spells CASSQSGGSKQPQHF. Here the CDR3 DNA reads TGTGCCAGCAGCCAATCGGGGGGGTCGAAACAGCCCCAGCATTTT. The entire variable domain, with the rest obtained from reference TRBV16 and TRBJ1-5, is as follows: GEEVAQTPKHLVRGEGQKAKLYCAPIKGHSYVFWYQQVLKNEFKFLISFQNENVFDETGMPKERFSAKCLPNSPCSLEIQATKLEDSAVYFCASSQSGGSKQPQHFGDGTRLSIL.

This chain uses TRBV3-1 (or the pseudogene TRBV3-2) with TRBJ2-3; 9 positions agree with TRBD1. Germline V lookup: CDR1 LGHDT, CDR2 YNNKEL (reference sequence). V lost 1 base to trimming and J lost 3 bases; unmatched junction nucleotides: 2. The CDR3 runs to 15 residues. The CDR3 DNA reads TGTGCCAGCAGCCAAGGACAGGGGGGTACAGATACGCAGTATTTT. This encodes CASSQGQGGTDTQYF.

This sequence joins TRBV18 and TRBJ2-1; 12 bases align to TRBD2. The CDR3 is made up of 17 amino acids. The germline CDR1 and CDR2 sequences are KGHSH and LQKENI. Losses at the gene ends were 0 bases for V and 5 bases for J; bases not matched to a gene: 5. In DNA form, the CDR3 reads TGTGCCAGCTCACCACCTGCTCTAGCGGGAGGGAACAATGAGCAGTTCTTC. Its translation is CASSPPALAGGNNEQFF.

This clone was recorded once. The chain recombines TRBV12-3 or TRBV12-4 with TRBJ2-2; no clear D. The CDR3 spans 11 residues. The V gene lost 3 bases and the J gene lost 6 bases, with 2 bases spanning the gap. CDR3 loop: CASSFSGELFF. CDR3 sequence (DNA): TGTGCCAGCAGTTTCTCCGGGGAGCTGTTTTTT.

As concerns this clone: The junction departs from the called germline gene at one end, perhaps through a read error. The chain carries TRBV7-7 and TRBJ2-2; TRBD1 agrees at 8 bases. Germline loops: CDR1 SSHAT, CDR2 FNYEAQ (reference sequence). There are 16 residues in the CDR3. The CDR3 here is CASSLSDRANTGELFF. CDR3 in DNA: TGTGCTAGCAGCTTATCGGACAGGGCGAACACCGGGGAGCTGTTTTTT.

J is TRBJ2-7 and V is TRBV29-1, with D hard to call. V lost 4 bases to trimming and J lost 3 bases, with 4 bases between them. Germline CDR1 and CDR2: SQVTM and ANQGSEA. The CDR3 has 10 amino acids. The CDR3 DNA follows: TGCAGCGTTGGGGACTACGAGCAGTACTTC. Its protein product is CSVGDYEQYF.

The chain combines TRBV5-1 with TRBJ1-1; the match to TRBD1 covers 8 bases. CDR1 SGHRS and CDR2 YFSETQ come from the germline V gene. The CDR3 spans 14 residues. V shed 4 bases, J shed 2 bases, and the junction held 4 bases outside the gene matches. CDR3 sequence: CASSGTGGNTEAFF. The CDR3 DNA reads TGCGCCAGCAGCGGAACAGGGGGTAACACTGAAGCTTTCTTT.

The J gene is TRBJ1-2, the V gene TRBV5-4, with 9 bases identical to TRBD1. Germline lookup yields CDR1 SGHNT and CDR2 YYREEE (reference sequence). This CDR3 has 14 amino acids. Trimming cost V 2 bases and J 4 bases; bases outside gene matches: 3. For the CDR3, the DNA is TGTGCCAGCAGCTTCGCGGACAGGGGCTATGGCTACACCTTC. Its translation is CASSFADRGYGYTF.

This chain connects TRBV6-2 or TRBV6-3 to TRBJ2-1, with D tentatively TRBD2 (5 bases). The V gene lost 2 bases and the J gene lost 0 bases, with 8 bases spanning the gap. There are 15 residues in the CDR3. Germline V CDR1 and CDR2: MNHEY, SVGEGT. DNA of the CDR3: TGTGCCAGCAGTTACCCCCGGGGCTCCTACAATGAGCAGTTCTTC. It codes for CASSYPRGSYNEQFF.

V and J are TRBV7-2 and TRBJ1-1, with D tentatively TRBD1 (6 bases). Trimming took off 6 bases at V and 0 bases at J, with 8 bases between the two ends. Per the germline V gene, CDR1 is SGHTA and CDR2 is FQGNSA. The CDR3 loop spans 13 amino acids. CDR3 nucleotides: TGTGCCAGCAGACAGGGTATGAACACTGAAGCTTTCTTT. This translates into CASRQGMNTEAFF.

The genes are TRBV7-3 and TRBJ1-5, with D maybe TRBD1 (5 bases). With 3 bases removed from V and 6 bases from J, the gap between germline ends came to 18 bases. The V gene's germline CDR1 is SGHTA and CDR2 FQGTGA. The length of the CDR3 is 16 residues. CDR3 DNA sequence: TGTGCCAGCAGCTTTCCCGGACCGGGGGGGGGTCAGCCCCAGCATTTT. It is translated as CASSFPGPGGGQPQHF. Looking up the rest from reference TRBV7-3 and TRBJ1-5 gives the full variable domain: GAGVSQTPSNKVTEKGKYVELRCDPISGHTALYWYRQSLGQGPEFLIYFQGTGAADDSGLPNDRFFAVRPEGSVSTLKIQRTERGDSAVYLCASSFPGPGGGQPQHFGDGTRLSIL.

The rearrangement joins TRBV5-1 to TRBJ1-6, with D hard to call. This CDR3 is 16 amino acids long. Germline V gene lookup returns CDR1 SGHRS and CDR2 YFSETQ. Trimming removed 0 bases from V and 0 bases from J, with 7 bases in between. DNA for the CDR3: TGCGCCAGCAGCTTGGGGCAGCGCTCCTATAATTCACCCCTCCACTTT. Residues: CASSLGQRSYNSPLHF.

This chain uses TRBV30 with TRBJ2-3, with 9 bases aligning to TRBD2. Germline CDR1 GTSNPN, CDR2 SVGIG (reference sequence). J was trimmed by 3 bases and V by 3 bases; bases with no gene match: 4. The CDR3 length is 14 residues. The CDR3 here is CAWSISGSTDTQYF. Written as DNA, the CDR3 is TGTGCCTGGAGCATTAGCGGGAGTACAGATACGCAGTATTTT.

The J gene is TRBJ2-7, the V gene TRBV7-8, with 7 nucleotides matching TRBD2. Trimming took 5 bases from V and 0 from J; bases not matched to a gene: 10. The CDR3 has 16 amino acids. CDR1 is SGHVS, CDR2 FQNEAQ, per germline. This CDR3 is CASSILTRTSSYEQYF. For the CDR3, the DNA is TGTGCCAGCAGCATACTGACCCGGACTAGCTCCTACGAGCAGTACTTC.

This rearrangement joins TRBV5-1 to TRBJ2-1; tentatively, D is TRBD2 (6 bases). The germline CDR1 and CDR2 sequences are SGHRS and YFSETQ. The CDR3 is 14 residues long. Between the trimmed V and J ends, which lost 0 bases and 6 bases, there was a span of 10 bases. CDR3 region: CASSLALALNEQFF. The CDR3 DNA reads TGCGCCAGCAGCTTGGCGCTAGCGCTCAATGAGCAGTTCTTC.

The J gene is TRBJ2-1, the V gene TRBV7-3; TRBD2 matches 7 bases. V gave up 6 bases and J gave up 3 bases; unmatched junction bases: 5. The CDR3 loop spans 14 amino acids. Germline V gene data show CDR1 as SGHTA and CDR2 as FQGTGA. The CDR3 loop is CASRPTSDYNEQFF. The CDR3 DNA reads TGTGCCAGCAGACCTACTAGCGACTACAATGAGCAGTTCTTC.

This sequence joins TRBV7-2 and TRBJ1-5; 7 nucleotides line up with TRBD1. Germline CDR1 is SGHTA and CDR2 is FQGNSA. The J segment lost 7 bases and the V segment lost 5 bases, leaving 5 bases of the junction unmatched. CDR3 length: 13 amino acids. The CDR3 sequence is CASSDRVGQPQHF. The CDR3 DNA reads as TGTGCCAGCAGCGACAGGGTTGGACAGCCCCAGCATTTT.